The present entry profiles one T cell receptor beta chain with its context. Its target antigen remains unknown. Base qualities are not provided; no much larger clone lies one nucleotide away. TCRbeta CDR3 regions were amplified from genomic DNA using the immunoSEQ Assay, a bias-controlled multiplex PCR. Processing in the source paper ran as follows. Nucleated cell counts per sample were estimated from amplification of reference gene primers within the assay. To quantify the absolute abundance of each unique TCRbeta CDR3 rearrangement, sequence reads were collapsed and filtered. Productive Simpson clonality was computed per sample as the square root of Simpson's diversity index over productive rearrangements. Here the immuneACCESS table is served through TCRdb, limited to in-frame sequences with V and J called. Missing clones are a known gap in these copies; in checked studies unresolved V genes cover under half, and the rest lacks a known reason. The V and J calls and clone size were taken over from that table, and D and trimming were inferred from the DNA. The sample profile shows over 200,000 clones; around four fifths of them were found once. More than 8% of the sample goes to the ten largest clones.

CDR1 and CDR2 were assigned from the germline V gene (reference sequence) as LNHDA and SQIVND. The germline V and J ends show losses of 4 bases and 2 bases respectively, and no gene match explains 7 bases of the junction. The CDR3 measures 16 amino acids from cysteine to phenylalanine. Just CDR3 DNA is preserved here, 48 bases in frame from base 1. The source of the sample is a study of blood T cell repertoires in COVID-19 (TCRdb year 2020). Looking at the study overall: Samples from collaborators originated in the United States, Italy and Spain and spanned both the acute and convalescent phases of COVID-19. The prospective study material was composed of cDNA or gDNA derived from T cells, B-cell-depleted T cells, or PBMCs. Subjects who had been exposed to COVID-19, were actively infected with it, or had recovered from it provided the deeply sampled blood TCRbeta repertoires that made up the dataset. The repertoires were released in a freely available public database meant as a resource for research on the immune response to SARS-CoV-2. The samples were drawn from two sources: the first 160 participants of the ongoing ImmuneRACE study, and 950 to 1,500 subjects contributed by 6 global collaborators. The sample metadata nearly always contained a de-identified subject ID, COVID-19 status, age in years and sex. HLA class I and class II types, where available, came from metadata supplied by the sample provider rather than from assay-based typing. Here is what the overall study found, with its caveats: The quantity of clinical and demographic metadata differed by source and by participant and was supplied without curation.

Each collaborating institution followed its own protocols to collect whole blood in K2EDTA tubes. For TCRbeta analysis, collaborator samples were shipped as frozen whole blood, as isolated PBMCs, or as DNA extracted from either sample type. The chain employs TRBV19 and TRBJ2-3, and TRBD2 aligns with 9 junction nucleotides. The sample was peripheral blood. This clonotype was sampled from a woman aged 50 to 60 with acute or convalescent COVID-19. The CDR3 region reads CASSTRLAEYTDTQYF. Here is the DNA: TGTGCCAGTAGTACCAGACTAGCGGAGTACACAGATACGCAGTATTTT. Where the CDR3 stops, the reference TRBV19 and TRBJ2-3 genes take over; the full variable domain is DGGITQSPKYLFRKEGQNVTLSCEQNLNHDAMYWYRQDPGQGLRLIYYSQIVNDFQKGDIAEGYSVSREKKESFPLTVTSAQKNPTAFYLCASSTRLAEYTDTQYFGPGTRLTVL.